Presented here are 11 T cell receptor beta chains from one specimen sequenced in a study of T cells after yellow fever vaccination. TCRdb reprocessed the 5' RACE reads via MiXCR and lists one record per CDR3 protein. The table records about 350,000 distinct CDR3 sequences, roughly 4% of them present only once. The sequenced sample was PBMCs, obtained 5 days after the yellow fever booster vaccination. The receptors here all came from a young man who received the YFV17D yellow fever vaccine.

This clonotype has only a few counts. V gene TRBV6-1 combines with J gene TRBJ1-5; D possibly corresponds to TRBD1 (6 bases). V was cut by 10 bases and J by 9 bases, with 34 bases left in between. The germline V gene has CDR1 MNHNS and CDR2 SASEGT. The CDR3 sequence is 18 residues long. The DNA for the CDR3 is TGTGCCACCACGTATGGGACACGGGAAGGCTCAAGGATGTGGCCCCAGCATTTT. It translates to CATTYGTREGSRMWPQHF.

This clonotype was counted a few times. J is TRBJ2-1 and V is TRBV12-3 or TRBV12-4; 8 bases line up with TRBD1. V shed 4 bases, J shed 5 bases, and the junction held 10 bases outside the gene matches. The CDR3 runs to 16 residues. CDR3 region: CASSYIRGRMDNEQFF. Written as DNA, the CDR3 is TGTGCCAGCAGTTATATCAGGGGGCGCATGGACAATGAGCAGTTCTTC.

This clonotype has a handful of counts. The chain combines TRBV7-2 with TRBJ1-1, with TRBD1 matching 10 bases. CDR1 and CDR2 from the germline V gene are SGHTA and FQGNSA. The CDR3 consists of 16 residues. The V gene end was trimmed by 4 bases and the J gene end by 2 bases; junction bases not matched to a gene: 7. The DNA of the CDR3 is TGTGCCAGCAGCTCCGCCGGGACAGGGGTAAACACTGAAGCTTTCTTT. Translation: CASSSAGTGVNTEAFF.

This clonotype has only a few counts. The chain is built from TRBV19 and TRBJ2-7; D gene ambiguous. This CDR3 contains 14 residues. Germline V CDR1 and CDR2: LNHDA, SQIVND (reference sequence). V dropped 3 bases and J dropped 0 bases, with 9 bases sitting between them. CDR3 sequence reads: CASSMSQSSYEQYF. The CDR3 nucleotides are TGTGCCAGTAGTATGTCACAAAGCTCCTACGAGCAGTACTTC.

In its sample, this clonotype was seen many times. V usage is TRBV20-1 and J usage is TRBJ1-4; no reliable D call. V was trimmed by 0 bases and J by 5 bases, leaving 13 bases between them. This CDR3 spans 15 amino acids. Germline V CDR1 and CDR2: DFQATT, SNEGSKA (reference sequence). CDR3 nucleotide sequence: TGCAGTGCTAGAGATCCGGGCGGACGAAATGAAAAACTGTTTTTT. Its protein product is CSARDPGGRNEKLFF.

This clonotype occurred a few times. V and J are TRBV5-4 and TRBJ2-1; 7 bases map to TRBD2. The CDR3 covers 15 residues. V shed 1 base, J shed 3 bases, and the junction held 4 bases outside the gene matches. The germline V gene has CDR1 SGHNT and CDR2 YYREEE (reference sequence). The CDR3 DNA reads TGTGCCAGCAGCTTGAGTGGGGGGGGCTACAATGAGCAGTTCTTC. Translating gives CASSLSGGGYNEQFF.

V and J are TRBV12-3 or TRBV12-4 and TRBJ1-2, with D tentatively TRBD1 (5 bases). The CDR3 is made up of 15 amino acids. The V and J ends lost 3 bases and 4 bases respectively, with 15 bases between them. The CDR3 DNA sequence: TGTGCCAGCAGTTTGGGGCACCTTGGGGCCTATGGCTACACCTTC. This translates into CASSLGHLGAYGYTF.

The rearrangement links TRBV7-9 to TRBJ2-7, with D maybe TRBD1 (6 bases). Germline loops: CDR1 SEHNR, CDR2 FQNEAQ (reference sequence). This CDR3 is 13 amino acids long. Trimming took 6 bases from V and 4 from J, leaving 13 bases between them. CDR3 nucleotide sequence: TGTGCCAGCAGTAATACAGGGCGGTACGAGCAGTACGTC. It encodes CASSNTGRYEQYV.

This clonotype was detected ten times or more. CDR3 sequence reads: CAISDDRVPIGYTF. The CDR3 nucleotides are TGTGCCATCAGTGATGACAGGGTACCAATAGGCTACACCTTC. The chain links TRBV10-3 to TRBJ1-2, with 7 bases aligning to TRBD1. Germline CDR1 reads ENHRY; CDR2 reads SYGVKD. The V and J ends lost 3 bases and 8 bases, in that order; junction bases with no gene match: 9. The CDR3 length is 14 residues.

The V gene is TRBV7-2, the J gene TRBJ1-5; no clear D gene. Deletions cut 5 bases from V and 4 bases from J, with 9 bases between. The CDR3 loop spans 13 amino acids. Germline CDR1 and CDR2: SGHTA and FQGNSA. In DNA, the CDR3 is TGTGCCAGCAGCCAACATAGGAATCAGCCCCAGCATTTT. It encodes CASSQHRNQPQHF.

In its sample, this clonotype was seen a few times. The V gene is TRBV6-1, the J gene TRBJ1-6; no clear D gene. CDR1 MNHNS and CDR2 SASEGT come from the germline V gene. The ends were cut back, 8 bases at V and 8 bases at J, with 13 bases in the middle. The CDR3 sequence is 13 residues long. The CDR3 protein is CASGSGKDSPLHF. CDR3 in DNA: TGTGCCAGCGGGTCCGGGAAGGATTCACCCCTCCACTTT.